Following are 25 T cell receptor beta chains from one sample sequenced in a study of blood T cells in healthy people across ages. The use of a sample-barcoded 5' primer and a J-beta primer mix characterized a second PCR of roughly 7 to 11 cycles. TCRdb ran MiXCR on the 5' RACE reads and lists one entry per CDR3 protein. There are approximately 2,000,000 distinct CDR3 sequences in the sample; about 39% occur only once, and 23% lies in the top ten. Sequencing input: blood. The receptors here all came from a human donor in good health.

This clonotype appeared a few times. CDR3 sequence (DNA): TGTGCCAGTAGTGAAAGGTTCAGCGAGCAGTTCTTC. Amino acid sequence: CASSERFSEQFF. This chain joins TRBV19 and TRBJ2-1; D unclear. Looked up from germline, CDR1 is LNHDA and CDR2 is SQIVND (reference sequence). V was shortened by 5 bases and J by 10 bases, with 12 bases between the two germline ends. The CDR3 is 12 amino acids.

The chain carries TRBV10-3 and TRBJ1-1; weak D call: TRBD1 (6 bases). Trimming cost V 10 bases and J 3 bases, with 15 bases left between them. This CDR3 is 13 amino acids long. The V gene's germline CDR1 is ENHRY and CDR2 SYGVKD. CDR3 loop: CATEDSYYTEAFF. The CDR3 region has the DNA TGTGCCACCGAGGACAGCTATTACACTGAAGCTTTCTTT.

This clonotype has only a few counts. CDR3: CASSEAGQGAGEQFF. Here the CDR3 DNA reads TGTGCCAGCAGTGAAGCGGGGCAGGGGGCGGGTGAGCAGTTCTTC. V gene TRBV6-1 combines with J gene TRBJ2-1; 8 bases match TRBD1. Trimming at V came to 0 bases and at J to 9 bases, leaving 7 bases not matched to a gene. This CDR3 contains 15 residues. Germline V gene sequence: CDR1 MNHNS, CDR2 SASEGT.

The chain is built from TRBV12-3 or TRBV12-4 and TRBJ2-6; 7 nucleotides align to TRBD1. The CDR3 length is 15 residues. V dropped 5 bases and J dropped 9; count of bases not matched to a gene: 10. The DNA of the CDR3 is TGTGCCAGCAGTCCATCAACAGGGGTAGGCAACGTCCTGACTTTC. This translates into CASSPSTGVGNVLTF.

The V and J genes are TRBV4-1 and TRBJ2-7; perhaps D is TRBD1 or TRBD2 (5 bases each). The germline gives CDR1 MGHRA, CDR2 YSYEKL. The CDR3 runs to 14 residues. V lost 5 bases to trimming and J lost 4 bases, with 15 bases between them. CDR3 coding DNA: TGCGCCAGCAGCATCAGGATGGGGGATTACGAGCAGTACTTC. This sequence encodes CASSIRMGDYEQYF.

The sample holds many counts of this clonotype. This rearrangement joins TRBV10-3 to TRBJ2-1; tentatively, D is TRBD1 (8 bases). CDR1 is ENHRY and CDR2 is SYGVKD in the germline V gene. V dropped 8 bases and J dropped 7 bases, with 12 bases sitting between them. This CDR3 is built from 12 residues. The CDR3 coding sequence is TGTGCCATCGGACAGGGAGGGAATGAGCAGTTCTTC. Protein: CAIGQGGNEQFF.

This clonotype was picked up a small number of times. The chain couples TRBV7-9 to TRBJ2-1; 7 bases line up with TRBD1. V dropped 2 bases and J dropped 0; count of bases not matched to a gene: 13. The CDR3 is 19 residues long. CDR1 is SEHNR, CDR2 FQNEAQ, per germline (reference sequence). CDR3 sequence: CASSLSSGPGQNSYNEQFF. Written as DNA, the CDR3 is TGTGCCAGCAGCTTAAGCTCGGGACCGGGACAGAACTCCTACAATGAGCAGTTCTTC.

V gene TRBV12-3 or TRBV12-4 combines with J gene TRBJ2-7; no definite D call. The end of the DNA fits TRBJ2-5 better, so the J call may be wrong. The CDR3 totals 11 residues. The CDR3 protein is CASSLFRTQYF. In nucleotides, the CDR3 is TGTGCCAGCAGTTTATTTCGGACCCAGTACTTC.

The CDR3 loop is CASSPRLAGREFF. The DNA for the CDR3 is TGTGCCAGCAGCCCAAGGCTAGCGGGGCGGGAGTTCTTC. V gene TRBV12-3 or TRBV12-4 combines with J gene TRBJ2-1, with 9 bases matching TRBD2. The length of the CDR3 is 13 residues. V shed 6 bases, J shed 14 bases, and the junction held 11 bases outside the gene matches.

A few counts support this clonotype. V gene TRBV20-1 combines with J gene TRBJ2-7; TRBD2 is a possible D gene (6 bases). V lost 0 bases and J 3 bases, leaving 12 bases between the germline ends. This CDR3 comprises 14 residues. Germline V CDR1 and CDR2: DFQATT, SNEGSKA (reference sequence). CDR3 region: CSARDLGGDYEQYF. For the CDR3, the DNA is TGCAGTGCTAGAGATCTTGGAGGGGACTACGAGCAGTACTTC.

V gene TRBV20-1 combines with J gene TRBJ2-3; TRBD2 matches at 8 bases. CDR3 length: 15 residues. Losses at the gene ends were 6 bases for V and 3 bases for J; bases not matched to a gene: 11. The germline CDR1 and CDR2 sequences are DFQATT and SNEGSKA (reference sequence). This CDR3 is CSALPGLGLTDTQYF. In DNA, the CDR3 is TGCAGTGCCCTTCCGGGACTAGGTCTGACAGATACGCAGTATTTT.

This clonotype was observed many times. V and J are TRBV4-1 and TRBJ1-2; D may be TRBD1 (5 bases). The CDR3 extends over 14 amino acids. Germline CDR1 is MGHRA and CDR2 is YSYEKL. V lost 0 bases, J lost 4 bases, and 9 bases lay in between. The CDR3 is CASSQDLTVYGYTF. DNA of the CDR3: TGCGCCAGCAGCCAAGATCTGACAGTCTATGGCTACACCTTC.

V usage is TRBV27 and J usage is TRBJ2-5; tentative D call: TRBD1 (6 bases). This CDR3 is 15 amino acids long. Per the germline V gene, CDR1 is MNHEY and CDR2 is SMNVEV (reference sequence). Trimming pared 3 bases from V and 2 bases from J, leaving 13 bases between. This chain's CDR3 is CASSFNRDTQETQYF. The DNA for the CDR3 is TGTGCCAGCAGTTTTAACAGGGACACTCAAGAGACCCAGTACTTC.

The chain uses TRBV18 and TRBJ1-2, with D unclear. Germline CDR1 and CDR2: KGHSH and LQKENI. With 3 bases removed from V and 5 bases from J, the gap between germline ends came to 13 bases. The CDR3 is 14 amino acids. CDR3: CASSPREGGYGYTF. The CDR3 DNA reads as TGTGCCAGCTCACCCCGTGAGGGCGGATATGGCTACACCTTC.

In its sample, this clonotype was seen a few times. The DNA for the CDR3 is TGCGCCAGCAGCCCAGAGTCTAGCACAGATACGCAGTATTTT. Its translation: CASSPESSTDTQYF. The rearrangement links TRBV5-1 to TRBJ2-3, with D unclear. The CDR3 spans 14 residues. V lost 4 bases and J lost 0, with 9 bases in between. CDR1 and CDR2 from the germline V gene are SGHRS and YFSETQ.

This clonotype has more than one count but fewer than ten. The V call is TRBV6-2 or TRBV6-3, the J call TRBJ1-1; D gene uncertain. Trimming stripped 2 bases from V and 5 bases from J, with 9 bases between. This CDR3 has 13 residues. The germline V gene has CDR1 MNHEY and CDR2 SVGEGT. CDR3 amino acids: CASSYGQGTEAFF. The CDR3 nucleotides read TGTGCCAGCAGTTACGGGCAAGGGACTGAAGCTTTCTTT.

This clonotype was seen a handful of times. The junction shows a germline mismatch at one end, possibly a read error. This chain uses TRBV11-2 with TRBJ2-5; D is uncertain. Germline V gene lookup returns CDR1 SGHAT and CDR2 FQNNGV. This CDR3 has 13 amino acids. In nucleotides, the CDR3 is TGTGCCAGCAGCTTAGAAAGGAAGGAGACCCAGTACTTT. Translating it yields CASSLERKETQYF.

This clonotype was counted a few times. The rearrangement joins TRBV6-2 or TRBV6-3 to TRBJ2-1; D possibly corresponds to TRBD1 (6 bases). The CDR3 is made up of 14 amino acids. The germline gives CDR1 MNHEY, CDR2 SVGEGT. With 5 bases removed from V and 8 bases from J, the gap between germline ends came to 16 bases. CDR3 coding DNA: TGTGCCAGCAGTGTCCTGGGGGCAGGACATGAGCAGTTCTTC. It is translated as CASSVLGAGHEQFF.

V and J are TRBV7-9 and TRBJ1-1; TRBD1 aligns across 7 bases. CDR1 and CDR2 from the germline V gene are SEHNR and FQNEAQ (reference sequence). The CDR3 contains 15 residues. The ends lost 3 bases at V and 4 bases at J; junction bases unmatched: 8. The CDR3, as DNA: TGTGCCAGCAGCTTTACAGTCCAGGGGGGCACTGAAGCTTTCTTT. Its protein product is CASSFTVQGGTEAFF. Together with reference TRBV7-9 and TRBJ1-1, the CDR3 gives the full variable domain: DTGVSQNPRHKITKRGQNVTFRCDPISEHNRLYWYRQTLGQGPEFLTYFQNEAQLEKSRLLSDRFSAERPKGSFSTLEIQRTEQGDSAMYLCASSFTVQGGTEAFFGQGTRLTVV.

V is TRBV6-5 and J is TRBJ1-1; D is ambiguous. Deletions cut 2 bases from V and 4 bases from J, with 11 bases between. The CDR3 is 14 residues long. The germline V gene encodes CDR1 MNHEY and CDR2 SVGAGI. CDR3 nucleotide sequence: TGTGCCAGCAGTTACCGGGCGGTGGGCACTGAAGCTTTCTTT. It encodes CASSYRAVGTEAFF.

The chain employs TRBV25-1 and TRBJ1-4, with D perhaps TRBD1 (6 bases). V was cut by 6 bases and J by 8 bases, with 19 bases left in between. The CDR3 totals 15 residues. CDR1 and CDR2 from the germline V gene are MGHDK and SYGVNS. As DNA, the CDR3 is TGTGCCAGCAGCCAAAGCCGGGGGCGTCGGGAAAAACTGTTTTTT. This sequence encodes CASSQSRGRREKLFF.

The V call is TRBV7-2, the J call TRBJ1-1, with D hard to call. CDR3 size: 14 residues. The germline CDR1 and CDR2 sequences are SGHTA and FQGNSA. V dropped 7 bases and J dropped 2 bases, with 14 bases sitting between them. CDR3 DNA sequence: TGTGCCAGCATCCGGTCCACAGACAACACTGAAGCTTTCTTT. This sequence encodes CASIRSTDNTEAFF. The full variable domain, with the rest looked up from reference TRBV7-2 and TRBJ1-1, is GAGVSQSPSNKVTEKGKDVELRCDPISGHTALYWYRQSLGQGLEFLIYFQGNSAPDKSGLPSDRFSAERTGGSVSTLTIQRTQQEDSAVYLCASIRSTDNTEAFFGQGTRLTVV.

The chain recombines TRBV7-2 with TRBJ1-1; TRBD1 might be the D (5 bases). V lost 5 bases and J lost 7, with 17 bases in between. Germline V gene sequence: CDR1 SGHTA, CDR2 FQGNSA. The CDR3 sequence is 14 residues long. The CDR3: CASSPTRVGGEAFF. The CDR3 coding sequence is TGTGCCAGCAGCCCAACCAGGGTAGGTGGTGAAGCTTTCTTT.

This clonotype appeared a few times. The germline gene is not matched at one end of the junction; a read error may be the cause. V gene TRBV18 combines with J gene TRBJ2-5; D call uncertain. The CDR3 totals 11 residues. Germline CDR1 reads KGHSH; CDR2 reads LQKENI. This chain's CDR3 is CASSAQEIQYF. DNA of the CDR3: TGTGCCAGCTCAGCCCAAGAGATCCAGTACTTC. The whole variable domain, remainder taken from reference TRBV18 and TRBJ2-5, is NAGVMQNPRHLVRRRGQEARLRCSPMKGHSHVYWYRQLPEEGLKFMVYLQKENIIDESGMPKERFSAEFPKEGPSILRIQQVVRGDSAAYFCASSAQEIQYFGPGTRLLVL.

This clonotype was seen a few times. The chain carries TRBV5-6 and TRBJ2-1, with TRBD2 matching 7 bases. V shed 4 bases and J 4 bases; nucleotides not matched to a gene: 8. The CDR3 is 15 residues long. Germline loops: CDR1 SGHDT, CDR2 YYEEEE. The chain's CDR3 is CASSRRGVIYNEQFF. In DNA form, the CDR3 reads TGTGCCAGCAGCCGACGGGGGGTGATATACAATGAGCAGTTCTTC.